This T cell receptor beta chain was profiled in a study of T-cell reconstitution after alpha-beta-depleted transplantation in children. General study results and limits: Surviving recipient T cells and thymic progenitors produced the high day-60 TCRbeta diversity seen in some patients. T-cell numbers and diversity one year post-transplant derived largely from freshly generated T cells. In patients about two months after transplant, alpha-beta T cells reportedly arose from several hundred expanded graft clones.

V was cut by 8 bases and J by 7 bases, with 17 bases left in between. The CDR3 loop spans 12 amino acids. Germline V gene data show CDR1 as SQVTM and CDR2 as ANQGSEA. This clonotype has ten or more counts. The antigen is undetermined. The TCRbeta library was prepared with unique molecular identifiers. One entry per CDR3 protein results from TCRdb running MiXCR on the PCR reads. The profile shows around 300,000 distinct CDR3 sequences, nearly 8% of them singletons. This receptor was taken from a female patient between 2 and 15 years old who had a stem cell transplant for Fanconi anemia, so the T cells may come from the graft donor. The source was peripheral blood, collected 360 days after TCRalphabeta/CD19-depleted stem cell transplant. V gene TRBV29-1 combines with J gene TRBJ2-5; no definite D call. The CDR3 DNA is TGCAGCATGCGTACCCAGGACGGGACCCAGTACTTC. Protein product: CSMRTQDGTQYF.